These 10 T cell receptor beta chains were sequenced from one sample in a study of monozygotic twins with inflammatory bowel disease. TCRdb derives one entry per CDR3 protein from the 5' RACE reads, leaving out DNA. The sample yields roughly 330,000 distinct CDR3 sequences, of which the top ten take up 2% to 2.5%. The sequencing input was blood. The source is a human donor with ulcerative colitis or Crohn's disease, or a healthy co-twin of an affected twin (not recorded which).

The genes are TRBV12-3 or TRBV12-4 and TRBJ2-1; TCRdb's D gene call, TRBD2, goes unchecked for lack of DNA. The length of the CDR3 is 16 residues. The chain's CDR3 is CASRPSSGLAGNEQFF.

The genes are TRBV6-1 and TRBJ1-1; the D call of TRBD1 rests on TCRdb alone, since no DNA is present to check it. CDR3 size: 13 residues. In germline, CDR1 is MNHNS, CDR2 SASEGT. Here the CDR3 reads CASSESARGRAFF.

V usage is TRBV7-2 and J usage is TRBJ2-7. CDR3 length: 11 amino acids. The V gene's germline CDR1 is SGHTA and CDR2 FQGNSA. The CDR3 reads CASSLAGFGYF.

This chain links TRBV3-1 with TRBJ2-2; TCRdb calls TRBD2, which cannot be checked without DNA. Germline assignment: CDR1 LGHDT and CDR2 YNNKEL (reference sequence). The CDR3 extends over 14 amino acids. The CDR3 sequence is CASSQASWDGELFF. Based on the CDR3 plus reference TRBV3-1 and TRBJ2-2, the full variable domain is DTAVSQTPKYLVTQMGNDKSIKCEQNLGHDTMYWYKQDSKKFLKIMFSYNNKELIINETVPNRFSPKSPDKAHLNLHINSLELGDSAVYFCASSQASWDGELFFGEGSRLTVL.

V usage is TRBV6-5 and J usage is TRBJ1-1. This CDR3 spans 13 amino acids. Germline V gene data show CDR1 as MNHEY and CDR2 as SVGAGI. CDR3 residues: CASSYSPTGEAFF.

V gene TRBV25-1 combines with J gene TRBJ1-1. This CDR3 comprises 15 residues. Per the germline V gene, CDR1 is MGHDK and CDR2 is SYGVNS. This CDR3 is CASSESTIPRTEAFF.

The genes are TRBV4-1 and TRBJ2-1; with no DNA, the TCRdb D assignment of TRBD2 cannot be verified. This CDR3 comprises 15 residues. The germline V gene has CDR1 MGHRA and CDR2 YSYEKL. This CDR3 reads CASSQLAGATNEQFF.

The gene calls are TRBV6-5 and TRBJ1-5; the TRBD1 assignment by TCRdb is unverifiable without DNA. Germline CDR1 reads MNHEY; CDR2 reads SVGAGI. The CDR3 is made up of 16 amino acids. The CDR3 protein is CASSSLGTRGNQPQHF.

V and J are TRBV6-1 and TRBJ1-2; the TCRdb call, TRBD1, lacks DNA for checking. The CDR3 runs 16 residues. Germline CDR1 reads MNHNS; CDR2 reads SASEGT. The chain's CDR3 is CASSDDDRSPGGGYTF.

The rearrangement links TRBV6-2 or TRBV6-3 to TRBJ2-7; the TCRdb call, TRBD2, lacks DNA for checking. This CDR3 has 14 residues. The germline V gene encodes CDR1 MNHEY and CDR2 SVGEGT. The CDR3 loop reads CASNGLAGSYEQYF.